Given below is one T cell receptor (beta chain) in context. Data came from immunoSEQ multiplex PCR; TCRdb stores just in-frame clones and leaves some out. This sample has roughly 30,000 clones, with approximately 85% found just once. The sample originates from a study of tumor-infiltrating lymphocytes in localized non-small cell lung cancer. Study summary: Each patient gave resected tumor and non-adjacent uninvolved lung tissue.

The CDR3 has 18 residues. Germline loops: CDR1 SGHDT, CDR2 YYEEEE. V lost 4 bases, J lost 4 bases, and 11 bases stayed unmatched. The chain links TRBV5-6 to TRBJ2-6, with 10 bases identical to TRBD1. The sequence was obtained from a human donor with non-small cell lung cancer. Sequenced sample: lung tumor tissue. CDR3 amino acids: CASSAPGTGDSGANVLTF. The DNA for the CDR3 is TGTGCCAGCAGCGCGCCCGGGACAGGGGATTCCGGGGCCAACGTCCTGACTTTC.